This T cell receptor (beta chain) was retrieved from a study of T-cell reconstitution after alpha-beta-depleted transplantation in children. This clonotype came up many times. The antigen remains unidentified. The CDR3 loop spans 13 amino acids. Per germline, CDR1 SQVTM and CDR2 ANQGSEA. The V and J ends lost 4 bases and 5 bases respectively, with 14 bases between them. Preparation of the TCRbeta library was carried out with unique molecular identifiers. One entry per CDR3 protein, called by TCRdb with MiXCR from the PCR reads. The data hold about 300,000 distinct CDR3 sequences, with over 7.5% observed a single time. Study results and limitations: Where alpha-beta T cells came from about two months after transplant was reportedly several hundred expanded graft clones. Newly produced T cells mostly provided counts and TCRbeta diversity after one year, as hyperexpanded clones declined. Day-60 TCRbeta diversity that was high in some patients was derived from surviving recipient T cells and thymic progenitors.

The receptor's source is a female patient aged 2-9 years who had a stem cell transplant for Fanconi anemia, so the T cells may come from the graft donor. This chain connects TRBV29-1 to TRBJ1-1; D might be TRBD1 (6 bases). The sequencing used peripheral blood, collected 360 days after TCRalphabeta/CD19-depleted stem cell transplant. The DNA for the CDR3 is TGCAGCGTTGTTCAGGGGAGTTGGACTGAAGCTTTCTTT. Translated, it gives CSVVQGSWTEAFF.